The 18 T cell receptor beta chains in this list originate from one sample, sequenced in a study of cytomegalovirus exposure and HLA in healthy donors. PCR was performed using 60 Vbeta and 13 Jbeta primers. Sequencing used immunoSEQ multiplex PCR; TCRdb keeps in-frame clones, though not all of them. The table shows some 140,000 clones, with 73% occurring only once. Sequenced input: PBMCs. These receptors were collected from a woman aged 40 to 50 in good health and CMV-seronegative.

This clone was found a few times. The V and J genes are TRBV6-5 and TRBJ1-1, with unresolved D. V shed 0 bases and J shed 2 bases, with 10 bases lying between them. Germline V gives CDR1 MNHEY, CDR2 SVGAGI. This CDR3 is built from 15 residues. As DNA, the CDR3 is TGTGCCAGCAGTTACTCAGGAACAGATAACACTGAAGCTTTCTTT. Residues: CASSYSGTDNTEAFF.

V is TRBV9 and J is TRBJ1-6; D is ambiguous. V lost 0 bases, J lost 5 bases, and 9 bases lay in between. CDR3 length: 15 residues. Germline values: CDR1 SGDLS, CDR2 YYNGEE. The CDR3, as DNA: TGTGCCAGCAGCGTAGGCGTCCTTGATAATTCACCCCTCCACTTT. Translation: CASSVGVLDNSPLHF.

The V call is TRBV6-1, the J call TRBJ2-7; D remains ambiguous. From germline, CDR1 is MNHNS and CDR2 SASEGT. The CDR3 length is 13 residues. V shed 6 bases and J shed 4 bases, with 13 bases lying between them. Here the CDR3 reads CASRAQTLYEQYV. CDR3 in DNA: TGTGCCAGCAGGGCCCAGACATTATACGAGCAGTACGTC.

This chain's CDR3 is CASSASGELGQETQYF. The DNA for the CDR3 is TGTGCCAGCAGCGCCTCAGGGGAACTAGGGCAAGAGACCCAGTACTTC. This rearrangement joins TRBV9 to TRBJ2-5; a possible D gene is TRBD1 (6 bases). This CDR3 has 16 residues. The V and J ends lost 3 bases and 2 bases respectively, with 17 bases between them. Germline V CDR1 and CDR2: SGDLS, YYNGEE.

The chain links TRBV19 to TRBJ1-1; D is undetermined. Germline V gene sequence: CDR1 LNHDA, CDR2 SQIVND (reference sequence). This CDR3 spans 17 amino acids. Trimming removed 3 bases at V and 0 bases at J, with 17 bases between. This CDR3 is CASSISFVGEMNTEAFF. CDR3 sequence (DNA): TGTGCCAGTAGTATTAGTTTCGTCGGGGAAATGAACACTGAAGCTTTCTTT.

The genes are TRBV4-1 and TRBJ1-5; D ambiguous. Per the germline V gene, CDR1 is MGHRA and CDR2 is YSYEKL. The length of the CDR3 is 16 residues. Trimming took 1 base from V and 7 from J, leaving 17 bases between them. The CDR3 is CASSQVTTRSDQPQHF. For the CDR3, the DNA is TGCGCCAGCAGCCAAGTTACTACTCGGTCTGACCAGCCCCAGCATTTT.

V gene TRBV2 combines with J gene TRBJ2-2, with 7 positions matching TRBD2. The V gene end was trimmed by 2 bases and the J gene end by 6 bases; junction bases not matched to a gene: 3. Germline loops: CDR1 SNHLY, CDR2 FYNNEI. There are 14 residues in the CDR3. The CDR3 loop reads CASSETGGSGELFF. CDR3 DNA: TGTGCCAGCAGTGAAACGGGGGGTTCCGGGGAGCTGTTTTTT.

This clone was found once. The rearrangement uses TRBV6-4 and TRBJ1-1; 8 bases line up with TRBD1. Trimming at V came to 5 bases and at J to 3 bases, leaving 8 bases not matched to a gene. The CDR3 loop spans 15 amino acids. Germline CDR1 and CDR2: MRHNA and SNTAGT. In nucleotides, the CDR3 is TGTGCCAGCAGTAAGACAGGGGATCGGGACACTGAAGCTTTCTTT. Amino acids: CASSKTGDRDTEAFF.

The rearrangement joins TRBV9 to TRBJ1-1, with D uncertain. Germline V CDR1 and CDR2: SGDLS, YYNGEE. The V end was cut by 4 bases, the J end by 7 bases, with 20 bases between. The CDR3 sequence is 15 residues long. DNA of the CDR3: TGTGCCAGCAGCAAAGGGAGTAGGGCGGGTGATGAAGCTTTCTTT. This gives the protein CASSKGSRAGDEAFF.

This chain joins TRBV6-1 and TRBJ2-1, with no clear D. Germline CDR1 MNHNS, CDR2 SASEGT. V lost 6 bases and J lost 3, with 9 bases in between. This CDR3 is built from 13 residues. CDR3: CASSELIYNEQFF. In DNA, the CDR3 is TGTGCCAGCAGCGAACTTATCTACAATGAGCAGTTCTTC.

This rearrangement joins TRBV6-1 to TRBJ2-2; the match to TRBD2 covers 9 bases. The CDR3 loop spans 15 amino acids. The germline CDR1 and CDR2 sequences are MNHNS and SASEGT. V lost 4 bases and J lost 6; bases outside the gene matches: 6. CDR3 in amino acids: CASSGGGGAAGELFF. In DNA form, the CDR3 reads TGTGCCAGCAGTGGTGGCGGGGGGGCCGCCGGGGAGCTGTTTTTT.

The J gene is TRBJ1-4, the V gene TRBV7-6; TRBD1 might be the D (6 bases). This CDR3 has 16 residues. In germline, CDR1 is SGHVS, CDR2 FNYEAQ. V lost 5 bases, J lost 5 bases, and 18 bases lay in between. CDR3 amino acids: CASSLSEPGVNEKLFF. The DNA for the CDR3 is TGTGCCAGCAGCCTAAGTGAGCCAGGGGTAAATGAAAAACTGTTTTTT.

The chain has TRBV9 and TRBJ2-5; 9 bases agree with TRBD2. Per germline, CDR1 SGDLS and CDR2 YYNGEE. The V and J ends lost 0 bases and 4 bases, in that order; junction bases with no gene match: 10. The CDR3 sequence is 17 residues long. The CDR3 sequence: CASSVGGSGGRGETQYF. DNA for the CDR3: TGTGCCAGCAGCGTAGGGGGTAGCGGGGGTAGGGGAGAGACCCAGTACTTC.

As regards this clone: Other DNA sequences in this specimen translate into the identical CDR3. The V call is TRBV11-2, the J call TRBJ1-6; 8 bases are a match to TRBD1. The CDR3 consists of 15 residues. The germline V gene has CDR1 SGHAT and CDR2 FQNNGV. V was pared by 4 bases and J by 7 bases, with 6 bases of the junction left unmatched. The CDR3 reads CASSSGQGLNSPLHF. Written as DNA, the CDR3 is TGTGCCAGCAGCTCAGGACAGGGCTTAAATTCACCCCTCCACTTT.

The chain uses TRBV6-5 and TRBJ2-5; TRBD1 matches 12 bases. After removal of 2 bases from V and 4 bases from J, the junction contained 5 bases not matched to a gene. The CDR3 is 16 residues long. Germline CDR1 and CDR2: MNHEY and SVGAGI. The CDR3 DNA reads as TGTGCCAGCAGTTACACGGGACAGGGGGCCCTAGAGACCCAGTACTTC. Protein sequence: CASSYTGQGALETQYF.

The chain employs TRBV7-2 and TRBJ2-3, with a tentative D call TRBD2 (7 bases). The CDR3 totals 17 residues. Per germline, CDR1 SGHTA and CDR2 FQGNSA. Between the trimmed V and J ends, which lost 6 bases and 0 bases, there was a span of 19 bases. The CDR3 loop reads CASSLYGGGLSTDTQYF. The CDR3 DNA reads as TGTGCCAGCAGTTTATATGGGGGGGGCCTCAGCACAGATACGCAGTATTTT.

The genes are TRBV28 and TRBJ1-6; 8 nucleotides agree with TRBD1. After removal of 6 bases from V and 8 bases from J, the junction contained 9 bases not matched to a gene. Germline V lookup: CDR1 MDHEN, CDR2 SYDVKM. This CDR3 is 15 amino acids long. CDR3 bases: TGTGCCAGCAGAGGGGGGGACAGGAGCGATTCACCCCTCCACTTT. It is translated as CASRGGDRSDSPLHF. The full variable domain, rest sourced from reference TRBV28 and TRBJ1-6, is DVKVTQSSRYLVKRTGEKVFLECVQDMDHENMFWYRQDPGLGLRLIYFSYDVKMKEKGDIPEGYSVSREKKERFSLILESASTNQTSMYLCASRGGDRSDSPLHFGNGTRLTVT.

A few counts support this clone. V usage is TRBV11-2 and J usage is TRBJ2-5, with D perhaps matching TRBD2 (6 bases). V dropped 4 bases and J dropped 5 bases, with 11 bases sitting between them. This CDR3 has 13 amino acids. Germline V gene sequence: CDR1 SGHAT, CDR2 FQNNGV. Written as DNA, the CDR3 is TGTGCCAGCAGCTCCCCGGGGGATGAGACCCAGTACTTC. This encodes CASSSPGDETQYF.